One sample yielded the 3 T cell receptor beta chains listed below, sequenced in a study of CD4+ T cells in melanoma. Generated by immunoSEQ multiplex PCR, the TCRdb table keeps only in-frame clones and is missing some. Of some 9,900 clones listed, around two thirds are singletons. Sequencing was done on a sample of cells from a culture (not recorded whether cultured in vitro). These receptors came from a human donor with melanoma.

In its sample, this clone ranks as medium-sized (0.01 to 0.1%). CDR3 sequence: CASSVVQDPNYGYTF. In DNA, the CDR3 is TGTGCCAGCAGTGTAGTACAGGACCCTAACTATGGCTACACCTTC. V gene TRBV2 combines with J gene TRBJ1-2, with D possibly being TRBD1 (5 bases). This CDR3 spans 15 amino acids. V lost 4 bases to trimming and J lost 0 bases, with 12 bases between them. Germline V lookup: CDR1 SNHLY, CDR2 FYNNEI.

This clone was observed a few times. The chain combines TRBV23-1 with TRBJ1-3; D not certain. TRBV23-1 falls under the ORF class, with uncertain function. This CDR3 has 14 residues. Trimming took off 6 bases at V and 3 bases at J, with 12 bases between the two ends. The CDR3 bases are TGCGCCAGCAGGCACCGAAGGTGTGGAAACACCATATATTTT. Protein: CASRHRRCGNTIYF.

The chain uses TRBV9 and TRBJ2-3, with a possible D match to TRBD1 (6 bases). Trimming removed 4 bases at V and 2 bases at J, with 14 bases between. The CDR3 spans 15 residues. CDR1 and CDR2 from the germline V gene are SGDLS and YYNGEE. The CDR3 here is CASSYRDQNTDTQYF. The CDR3 bases are TGTGCCAGCAGCTACAGGGACCAGAACACAGATACGCAGTATTTT.